The T cell receptor beta chain described here comes from a study of monozygotic twins with inflammatory bowel disease. General study findings and limits: The data offered no way to tell different T cell subtypes apart.

Staff drew an approximately 2.6 ml blood sample from each donor. As concerns this clonotype: Its antigen remains unidentified.

TCRdb re-called the 5' RACE reads and shows each CDR3 protein once, DNA omitted. Recorded for this sample: about 380,000 distinct CDR3 sequences. This CDR3 is built from 14 residues. Germline V lookup: CDR1 MDHEN, CDR2 SYDVKM. The sequencing input was blood. This sequence joins TRBV28 and TRBJ2-7. This TCR was recovered from a human donor with ulcerative colitis or Crohn's disease, or a healthy co-twin of an affected twin (not recorded which). CDR3 sequence: CASSGRTTTYEQYF.